In this sample, the clone carrying this T cell receptor beta chain turned up many times. Its antigen is unidentified. The data stem from a study of T cell repertoires in cytomegalovirus infection. General study results and limits: CMV-specific TCR beta clonotypes restricted by HLA-C were the ones dominating the ex vivo response.

V lost 0 bases, J lost 3 bases, and 8 bases stayed unmatched. This CDR3 comprises 17 residues. Germline V gene sequence: CDR1 MGHRA, CDR2 YSYEKL. Via MiXCR, TCRdb re-called the reads, giving one row per CDR3 protein. The sample has approximately 990,000 distinct CDR3 sequences; around 31% are singletons. Sequencing was performed on cultured CD8+ T cells from PBMCs, taken from culture after CMV antigen stimulation. The chain employs TRBV4-1 and TRBJ2-3, with 8 bases matching TRBD2. The sequence came from a human donor in good health (CMV status not recorded). Some clones in this sample may be carry-over from other donors' samples. Written as DNA, the CDR3 is TGCGCCAGCAGCCAAGACCTTGCCAGCGGGGGAACAGATACGCAGTATTTT. Amino acid sequence: CASSQDLASGGTDTQYF.